This T cell receptor beta chain came from a study of radiation and T cells in renal cell carcinoma (dated by TCRdb to between 2020 and 2021). At the level of the whole study: In total, approximately 55 samples, comprising around 26 tumors and 27 peripheral blood samples, were subjected to TCR beta sequencing. Across all 55 or so samples, 4,000,000 or so unique CDR3 nucleotide sequences encoding 2.5 million to 3 million unique CDR3 amino acid sequences were identified. The investigation overall reported the following: Higher TCR clonality was observed in irradiated tumors than in controls, with an average of approximately 54% of the repertoire accounted for by the top 100 clonotypes, compared with 43% in nephrectomy-only tumors. Because only small tumor regions of roughly 0.93 g were available, the study did not capture intratumoral heterogeneity. Compared with control tumors, irradiated tumors had a greater number of dominant CDR3 motifs, and these motifs made up a bigger portion of the repertoire. Effects of radiation dose or scheduling on the TCR repertoire could not be addressed with the single-armed trial design.

The immunoSEQ kit was used, according to the manufacturer's recommendations, to generate TCR beta libraries from genomic DNA. Library preparation used a first multiplex PCR with proprietary primers, then a second PCR adding unique barcodes, with bead cleanups after each round. Each sample batch included a kit-provided positive control reaction and a negative control reaction. The final libraries were assessed on an Agilent 4200 TapeStation D1000 ScreenTape, pooled by volume, and quantified by qPCR. An Illumina NextSeq500 fitted with a MidOutput 150-cycle cartridge performed the sequencing, running 156 Read1 cycles and 15 Index1 cycles with the kit's custom primers. The pooled library was loaded at about 0.93 pM with about 20% PhiX control spiked in. As for how the authors treated the data: Vendor-processed data were analyzed in R, with a clonotype defined as all T cells sharing the same CDR3 nucleotide sequence. For clone abundance analyses, frequencies were normalized to the 10,000 most abundant clones in each sample. Before analysis, public T cell clones were removed, and these numbered fewer than six per sample on average. ImmunoMap was used for dominant motif analysis with the PAM10 matrix, a gap penalty of 30, and a homology threshold of 0.3, and any motif reaching a cumulative frequency of at least 0.01 was considered dominant. TCRdb limited this immuneACCESS table to in-frame rearrangements with V and J called. A share of clones is missing; checked studies link under half to unresolved V genes, and the rest is unexplained. V, J and clone size were drawn from that table, and D and trimming were deduced from the DNA. In all, the sample holds about 16,000 clones, and 58% of those were seen once. The ten largest clones represent about 9% of the sample.

The CDR3 covers 13 residues, taking in both the cysteine and the phenylalanine. The retained sequence is limited to the CDR3, 39 bases, with the frame set at the first base. The V end loses 7 bases and the J end loses 4 bases, and a stretch of 9 bases separates them. From a lookup of the germline V gene (reference sequence), CDR1 and CDR2 are SGHKS and YYEKEE. Read against the paper, the sample's time point label means: tumor resected at nephrectomy. This sample's treatment or condition label indicates: treatment-naive control, cytoreductive nephrectomy. For controls, tumors were taken from treatment-naive renal cell carcinoma patients who had cytoreductive nephrectomy with no radiation beforehand. Every patient's renal cell carcinoma showed clear cell pathology. Control tumors used for TCR sequencing were obtained from several females and 11 males (median age approximately 50 years, range roughly 40 to 82) and were resected from the early 2010s to the mid-2010s. The tumors were dissociated mechanically, digested with collagenase/hyaluronidase at 37 degrees C, processed in gentleMACS C tubes, and kept in liquid nitrogen. The QIAamp DNA Blood Mini Kit (Qiagen) was used to prepare genomic DNA for TCR sequencing. Only samples passing all quality control checks were included in the analyses.

This clone turned up a few times. This clone's antigen is unknown. Nothing much larger sits one base from this clone, and base qualities are not available. The chain couples TRBV5-5 to TRBJ2-6; a weak D assignment points to TRBD2 (5 bases agree). The starting material was tumor tissue, obtained from a patient whose treatment was nephrectomy without radiotherapy. The clonotype comes from a man in his forties with renal cell carcinoma. The CDR3 region has the sequence CASGSTGANVLTF. The DNA sequence reads TGTGCCAGCGGGAGTACGGGGGCCAACGTCCTGACTTTC. The reference TRBV5-5 and TRBJ2-6 proteins fill in what lies around the CDR3, so the full variable domain reads DAGVTQSPTHLIKTRGQQVTLRCSPISGHKSVSWYQQVLGQGPQFIFQYYEKEERGRGNFPDRFSARQFPNYSSELNVNALLLGDSALYLCASGSTGANVLTFGAGSRLTVL.